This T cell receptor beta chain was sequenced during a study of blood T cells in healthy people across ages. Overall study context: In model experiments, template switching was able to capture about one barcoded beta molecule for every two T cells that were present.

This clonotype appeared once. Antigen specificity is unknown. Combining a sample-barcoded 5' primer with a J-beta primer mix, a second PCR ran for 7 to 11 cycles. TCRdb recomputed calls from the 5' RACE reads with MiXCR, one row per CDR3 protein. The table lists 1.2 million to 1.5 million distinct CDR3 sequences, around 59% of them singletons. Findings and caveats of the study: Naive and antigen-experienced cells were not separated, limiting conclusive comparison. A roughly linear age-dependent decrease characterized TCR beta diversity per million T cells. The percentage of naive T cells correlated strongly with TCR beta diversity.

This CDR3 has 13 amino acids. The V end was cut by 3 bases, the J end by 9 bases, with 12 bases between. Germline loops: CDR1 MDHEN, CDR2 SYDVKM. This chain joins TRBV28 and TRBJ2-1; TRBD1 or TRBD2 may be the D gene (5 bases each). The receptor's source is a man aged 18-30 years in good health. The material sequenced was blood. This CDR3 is CASSFRDPGEQFF. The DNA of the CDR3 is TGTGCCAGCAGTTTCCGGGACCCCGGTGAGCAGTTCTTC.